The source of this TCR beta chain is a study of shared clonotypes between healthy human individuals. Findings and limits, study-wide: Of the naive CD4 clonotypes, approximately 5% were shared across several donors. It was the non-shared clonotypes that had lower generation probabilities than clonotypes shared by all four donors.

As defined, naive CD8 cells were CD45RO-negative and positively selected for CCR7, with terminally differentiated effector memory CD45RA+ cells excluded. On sorted subsets, replicate PCRs used approximately 190 ng DNA, or 27,000 or so T cell genomes. Sequencing used immunoSEQ multiplex PCR; TCRdb keeps in-frame clones, though not all of them. The sample lists under 600,000 clones; nearly 98% were seen once. The V gene's germline CDR1 is SEHNR and CDR2 FQNEAQ (reference sequence). V lost 5 bases, J lost 3 bases, and 17 bases lay in between. The CDR3 sequence is 15 residues long. This clone was seen only once. Its specificity is not known.

Sequences were obtained from naive CD8+ T cells sorted from blood. The source is a man aged 30 to 39 in good health. The genes are TRBV7-9 and TRBJ2-7, with D possibly being TRBD1 or TRBD2 (5 bases each). The CDR3 nucleotides read TGTGCCAGCAGCCCCACAGGTTCGGGGAACTACGAGCAGTACTTC. Translation gives CASSPTGSGNYEQYF.